The 24 T cell receptor beta chains listed next were all sequenced from one sample in a study of CD8+CD57+ T cells in acquired aplastic anemia. CD8+CD57+ cell expansion, shown by flow cytometry, had occurred in the patients selected for sequencing. Using genomic DNA as the template, TCR beta VDJ and CDR3 profiling was carried out. TCRdb used MiXCR to reprocess the reads, holding one entry per CDR3 protein. The data show over 150,000 distinct CDR3 sequences, roughly 65% seen once. The sample comprised sorted CD4+, CD8+, or CD8+CD57+ T cells (not recorded which) from PBMCs. The receptor source for this set is a human donor with aplastic anemia.

This chain uses TRBV2 with TRBJ1-4; no clear D gene. V was cut by 6 bases and J by 7 bases, with 15 bases left in between. The V gene's germline CDR1 is SNHLY and CDR2 FYNNEI. The CDR3 has 14 residues. CDR3 loop: CASSEMRLSEKLFF. The CDR3 region has the DNA TGTGCCAGCAGCGAGATGCGCCTAAGTGAAAAACTGTTTTTT.

This chain joins TRBV15 and TRBJ2-7; 7 nucleotides match TRBD1. This CDR3 is 14 amino acids long. V lost 3 bases and J lost 3; bases outside the gene matches: 5. Germline V lookup: CDR1 LNHNV, CDR2 YYDKDF (reference sequence). CDR3: CATSRETGRYEQYF. CDR3 DNA: TGTGCCACCAGCAGGGAGACAGGGCGCTACGAGCAGTACTTC.

This clonotype came up a few times. The chain employs TRBV4-3 and TRBJ1-5; D not certain. The CDR3 covers 15 residues. The V and J ends lost 0 bases and 3 bases respectively, with 9 bases between them. Germline V CDR1 and CDR2: LGHNA, YSLEER. CDR3 protein: CASSQDAEINQPQHF. The DNA of the CDR3 is TGCGCCAGCAGCCAAGATGCGGAGATCAATCAGCCCCAGCATTTT.

This clonotype has ten or more counts. The J gene is TRBJ2-2, the V gene TRBV9, with D possibly being TRBD1 (5 bases). The CDR3 extends over 13 amino acids. V was cut by 3 bases and J by 6 bases, with 9 bases left in between. Germline lookup yields CDR1 SGDLS and CDR2 YYNGEE. CDR3 nucleotides: TGTGCCAGCAGCGCCGTGACAGCCGGGGAGCTGTTTTTT. The encoded protein is CASSAVTAGELFF.

The chain carries TRBV20-1 and TRBJ1-2, with a possible D match to TRBD1 (6 bases). CDR1 and CDR2 (germline): DFQATT, SNEGSKA (reference sequence). V was pared by 0 bases and J by 4 bases, with 18 bases between. The CDR3 runs to 16 residues. The CDR3 coding sequence is TGCAGTGCTAGAGATATATTGACAGGACGCCTCTATGGCTACACCTTC. Protein product: CSARDILTGRLYGYTF.

The chain employs TRBV24-1 and TRBJ2-7; maybe TRBD2 (6 bases). Trimming stripped 4 bases from V and 5 bases from J, with 11 bases between. The CDR3 sequence is 13 residues long. Germline V gene lookup returns CDR1 KGHDR and CDR2 SFDVKD. Here the CDR3 DNA reads TGTGCCACCAGTGAAGGGAGGCTGGACGAGCAGTACTTC. Its protein is CATSEGRLDEQYF.

This rearrangement joins TRBV7-3 to TRBJ1-3; D is unclear. V lost 0 bases and J lost 0, with 12 bases in between. There are 17 residues in the CDR3. Germline V gene data show CDR1 as SGHTA and CDR2 as FQGTGA. DNA for the CDR3: TGTGCCAGCAGCTTAACGTCGGGAGTTGACTCTGGAAACACCATATATTTT. Translated, it gives CASSLTSGVDSGNTIYF.

The chain is built from TRBV27 and TRBJ1-1; 7 bases line up with TRBD1. The germline V gene encodes CDR1 MNHEY and CDR2 SMNVEV (reference sequence). This CDR3 region has 14 residues. The V segment lost 3 bases and the J segment 5 bases; nucleotides outside the gene matches: 6. The CDR3 DNA is TGTGCCAGCAGTTTCGCAGGGGGGGGGACTGAAGCTTTCTTT. It specifies CASSFAGGGTEAFF.

J is TRBJ1-6 and V is TRBV19; no definite D call. The CDR3 spans 13 residues. With 7 bases removed from V and 7 bases from J, the gap between germline ends came to 11 bases. The germline V gene encodes CDR1 LNHDA and CDR2 SQIVND (reference sequence). CDR3 nucleotide sequence: TGTGCCAGTAACGGCCGCCGGAATTCACCCCTCCACTTT. It is translated as CASNGRRNSPLHF.

The genes are TRBV10-3 and TRBJ2-3, with D perhaps TRBD2 (6 bases). The CDR3 has 14 residues. Germline assignment: CDR1 ENHRY and CDR2 SYGVKD. V dropped 7 bases and J dropped 0 bases, with 11 bases sitting between them. This chain's CDR3 is CAITRDFSTDTQYF. As DNA, the CDR3 is TGTGCCATCACACGGGACTTTAGCACAGATACGCAGTATTTT.

This chain's CDR3 is CASSYSVETQYF. As DNA, the CDR3 is TGTGCCAGCAGTTATAGCGTAGAGACCCAGTACTTC. This chain joins TRBV2 and TRBJ2-5, with D possibly being TRBD2 (5 bases). Trimming took off 5 bases at V and 4 bases at J, with 8 bases between the two ends. The CDR3 has 12 residues. Germline V lookup: CDR1 SNHLY, CDR2 FYNNEI.

J is TRBJ2-7 and V is TRBV10-3, with TRBD1 as a possible D gene (6 bases). Germline CDR1 reads ENHRY; CDR2 reads SYGVKD. The CDR3 has 15 amino acids. V was cut by 4 bases and J by 6 bases, with 19 bases left in between. CDR3 DNA sequence: TGTGCCATCAGTGGTTCGACAGGTCGAAGATTCGAGCAGTACTTC. It encodes CAISGSTGRRFEQYF.

A few counts support this clonotype. The chain recombines TRBV10-3 with TRBJ2-3; 11 bases are a match to TRBD2. The germline CDR1 and CDR2 sequences are ENHRY and SYGVKD. Trimming removed 7 bases from V and 3 bases from J; junction bases left unmatched: 12. The CDR3 sequence is 17 residues long. The DNA of the CDR3 is TGTGCCATCATGAGAAATGCCGGGACTAGCGGAACAGATACGCAGTATTTT. Residues: CAIMRNAGTSGTDTQYF.

The chain links TRBV2 to TRBJ2-2, with D hard to call. There are 14 residues in the CDR3. Trimming shortened V by 4 bases and J by 4 bases, and 10 bases separated the two germline ends. Germline loops: CDR1 SNHLY, CDR2 FYNNEI. The CDR3 protein is CASSVVTSTGELFF. The CDR3 DNA reads as TGTGCCAGCAGTGTGGTAACGAGCACCGGGGAGCTGTTTTTT.

This clonotype was observed many times. This CDR3 reads CASSPRGAGGTDTQYF. As DNA, the CDR3 is TGTGCCAGCAGCCCCCGAGGGGCGGGGGGCACAGATACGCAGTATTTT. The chain carries TRBV13 and TRBJ2-3; 7 nucleotides match TRBD2. Germline-derived CDR1 and CDR2 are PRHDT and FYEKMQ (reference sequence). This CDR3 has 16 residues. V shed 5 bases, J shed 1 base, and the junction held 9 bases outside the gene matches.

The V gene is TRBV2, the J gene TRBJ1-1; no reliable D call. The CDR3 sequence is 15 residues long. Germline lookup yields CDR1 SNHLY and CDR2 FYNNEI. Deletions cut 4 bases from V and 1 base from J, with 13 bases between. For the CDR3, the DNA is TGTGCCAGCAGTGGAATTGGTGGACCGAACACTGAAGCTTTCTTT. Residues: CASSGIGGPNTEAFF.

J is TRBJ1-2 and V is TRBV20-1; D unclear. The length of the CDR3 is 14 residues. Between the trimmed V and J ends, which lost 1 base and 3 bases, there was a span of 12 bases. Germline values: CDR1 DFQATT, CDR2 SNEGSKA (reference sequence). In DNA form, the CDR3 reads TGCAGTGCTAGAGTTCCAGGTTCGGACTATGGCTACACCTTC. It codes for CSARVPGSDYGYTF.

V and J are TRBV7-2 and TRBJ2-2, with no clear D. CDR3 length: 14 amino acids. V gave up 7 bases and J gave up 0 bases, with 9 bases separating them. Germline V lookup: CDR1 SGHTA, CDR2 FQGNSA. In DNA, the CDR3 is TGTGCCAGCACCTGGGTTGCGAACACCGGGGAGCTGTTTTTT. Translation gives CASTWVANTGELFF.

The sample holds one count of this clonotype. V and J are TRBV10-2 and TRBJ2-2, with 15 bases lining up with TRBD2. Germline lookup yields CDR1 WSHSY and CDR2 SAAADI. The CDR3 covers 15 residues. With 7 bases clipped from V and 5 bases from J, the junction kept 2 bases outside the gene matches. CDR3 protein: CASNGLAGGTGELFF. The CDR3 nucleotides read TGCGCCAGCAATGGACTAGCGGGAGGGACCGGGGAGCTGTTTTTT.

The chain couples TRBV10-3 to TRBJ2-7, with TRBD2 matching over 12 bases. CDR3 size: 16 residues. The germline V gene encodes CDR1 ENHRY and CDR2 SYGVKD. The V gene end was trimmed by 7 bases and the J gene end by 0 bases; junction bases not matched to a gene: 7. The CDR3 loop is CAIKPGTSGYSYEQYF. CDR3 nucleotide sequence: TGTGCCATCAAACCAGGGACTAGCGGGTACTCCTACGAGCAGTACTTC.

The chain uses TRBV19 and TRBJ2-1; TRBD2 aligns across 10 bases. Germline trimming cut 7 bases from V and 1 base from J; bases unmatched to any gene: 4. CDR1 and CDR2 from the germline V gene are LNHDA and SQIVND (reference sequence). The CDR3 is 15 amino acids. The CDR3 loop reads CASTASGGSYNEQFF. CDR3 DNA: TGTGCCAGTACGGCTAGCGGGGGTTCCTACAATGAGCAGTTCTTC.

This clonotype appeared a few times. J is TRBJ2-5 and V is TRBV20-1; TRBD2 matches 9 bases. The V segment lost 6 bases and the J segment 5 bases; nucleotides outside the gene matches: 13. CDR1 and CDR2 from the germline V gene are DFQATT and SNEGSKA (reference sequence). The CDR3 runs to 15 residues. CDR3 sequence reads: CSAKSGGPLGETQYF. For the CDR3, the DNA is TGCAGTGCCAAGAGCGGGGGGCCTTTAGGGGAGACCCAGTACTTC.

This chain uses TRBV9 with TRBJ1-2, with TRBD1 as a possible D gene (5 bases). CDR1 is SGDLS and CDR2 is YYNGEE in the germline V gene. The CDR3 is made up of 14 amino acids. Trimming removed 0 bases from V and 3 bases from J, with 9 bases in between. The CDR3 region has the DNA TGTGCCAGCAGCGTAGGGGACCGTCACTATGGCTACACCTTC. It codes for CASSVGDRHYGYTF.

This chain uses TRBV5-1 with TRBJ1-4; perhaps TRBD1 as D (5 bases). Germline V gives CDR1 SGHRS, CDR2 YFSETQ. The CDR3 extends over 15 amino acids. The germline V and J ends were trimmed by 2 bases and 8 bases, with 16 bases remaining between them. CDR3 loop: CASSFEQGQREKLFF. DNA of the CDR3: TGCGCCAGCAGCTTCGAGCAGGGCCAACGAGAAAAACTGTTTTTT.